The clone carrying this T cell receptor (beta chain) was recorded once. This specimen belongs to a study of blood T cell repertoires in COVID-19. Study-wide context: There were acute and convalescent COVID-19 samples, and they came from the United States, Italy and Spain. PBMCs, B-cell-depleted T cells, or T cells were the source of the cDNA or gDNA that made up the material.

Under the authors' procedure: Reference gene primer amplification yielded estimated nucleated cell counts. The assay was immunoSEQ multiplex PCR, and TCRdb's table has in-frame clones only and misses some. The V and J calls and clone size come from that table; D and trimming were worked out from the DNA. The table records about 100,000 clones, just under 85% of them present only once. V was cut by 5 bases and J by 2 bases, with 9 bases left in between. CDR1 is SGHNT and CDR2 is YYREEE in the germline V gene (reference sequence). CDR3 size: 13 residues. The rearrangement links TRBV5-4 to TRBJ2-3, with D hard to call. This clonotype was obtained from a man between 35 and 55 years old with active or convalescent COVID-19. The sequenced sample was peripheral blood. The CDR3 DNA reads TGTGCCAGCAGATCCGGGTCCACAGATACGCAGTATTTT. Amino acid sequence: CASRSGSTDTQYF.